This entry describes one TCR beta chain. The antigen is not known. This CDR3 comprises 15 residues. V dropped 3 bases and J dropped 0 bases, with 12 bases sitting between them. The V gene's germline CDR1 is MDHEN and CDR2 SYDVKM. TCRdb ran MiXCR on the reads and lists one entry per CDR3 protein. This table has 560,000 or so distinct CDR3 sequences, 16% appearing once. The source of the sample is a study of T cell repertoires in cytomegalovirus infection. About the research overall: Public TCR beta signature analysis indicated the presence of both CMV infection and matching HLA type. Overall study findings and caveats: CMV carriers having the relevant HLA were flagged by cumulative public TCR beta family frequency. The ex vivo response was dominated by HLA-C-restricted CMV-specific TCR beta clonotypes.

This rearrangement joins TRBV28 to TRBJ2-7; no clear D. This clonotype was sampled from a human donor in good health (CMV status not recorded). Some clones in this sample may be carry-over from other donors' samples. The sample taken for sequencing was CD8+ T cells from PBMCs. In nucleotides, the CDR3 is TGTGCCAGCAGTTTTGGTCACAATCGCTCCTACGAGCAGTACTTC. It codes for CASSFGHNRSYEQYF. Full variable domain (missing parts from reference TRBV28 and TRBJ2-7): DVKVTQSSRYLVKRTGEKVFLECVQDMDHENMFWYRQDPGLGLRLIYFSYDVKMKEKGDIPEGYSVSREKKERFSLILESASTNQTSMYLCASSFGHNRSYEQYFGPGTRLTVT.